One T cell receptor beta chain is described in this entry. CDR3 length: 14 amino acids. Per the germline V gene, CDR1 is MNHEY and CDR2 is SVGAGI. V lost 5 bases to trimming and J lost 3 bases, with 14 bases between them. This record comes from a study of cytomegalovirus exposure and HLA in healthy donors. Study overall: About 84% of roughly 400 genotyped donors fell in the Caucasian-associated ancestry cluster.

PCR was performed using 60 Vbeta and 13 Jbeta primers. TCRdb's table, derived via immunoSEQ multiplex PCR, lists solely in-frame clones and lacks some. The table records around 150,000 clones, 50% to 75% of them present only once. The TCR comes from a woman in her sixties in good health and CMV-seropositive. The sample was PBMCs. The gene calls are TRBV6-5 and TRBJ2-7, with a weak D call TRBD1 (6 bases). The DNA for the CDR3 is TGTGCCAGCAGTCCCCCTCGACAGGACTACGAGCAGTACTTC. It translates to CASSPPRQDYEQYF.